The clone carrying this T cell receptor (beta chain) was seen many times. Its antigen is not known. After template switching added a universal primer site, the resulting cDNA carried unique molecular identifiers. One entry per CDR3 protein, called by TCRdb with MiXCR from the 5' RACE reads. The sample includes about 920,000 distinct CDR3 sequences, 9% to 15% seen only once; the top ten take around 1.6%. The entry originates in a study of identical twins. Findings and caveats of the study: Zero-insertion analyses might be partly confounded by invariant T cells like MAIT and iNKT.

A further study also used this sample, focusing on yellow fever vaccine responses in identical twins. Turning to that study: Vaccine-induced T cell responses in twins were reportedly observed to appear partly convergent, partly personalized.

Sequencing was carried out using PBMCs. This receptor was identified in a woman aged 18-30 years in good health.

The CDR3 here is CASRGQSNQPQHF. Written as DNA, the CDR3 is TGTGCCAGCAGGGGACAATCGAATCAGCCCCAGCATTTT. V usage is TRBV6-1 and J usage is TRBJ1-5; perhaps TRBD1 as D (6 bases). Trimming took off 6 bases at V and 4 bases at J, with 10 bases between the two ends. CDR1 and CDR2 (germline): MNHNS, SASEGT. This CDR3 spans 13 amino acids.